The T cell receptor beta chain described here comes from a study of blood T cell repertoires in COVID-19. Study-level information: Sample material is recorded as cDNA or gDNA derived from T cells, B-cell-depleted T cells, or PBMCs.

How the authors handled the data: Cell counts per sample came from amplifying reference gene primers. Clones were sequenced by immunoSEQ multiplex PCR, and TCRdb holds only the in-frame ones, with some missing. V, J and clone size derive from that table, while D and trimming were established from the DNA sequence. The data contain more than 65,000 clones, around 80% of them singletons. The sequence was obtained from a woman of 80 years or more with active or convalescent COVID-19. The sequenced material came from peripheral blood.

CDR3 DNA: TGTGCCAGCAGCTTGAGGATACAGCGGGGGGGCGGCACCGGGGAGCTGTTTTTT. Translation gives CASSLRIQRGGGTGELFF. The V gene is TRBV7-2, the J gene TRBJ2-2, with TRBD2 matching over 10 bases. The CDR3 runs to 18 residues. CDR1 and CDR2 (germline): SGHTA, FQGNSA. The V segment lost 3 bases and the J segment 4 bases; nucleotides outside the gene matches: 11.